This TCR beta chain is drawn from a study of T cell responses to AZD1222 COVID-19 vaccine. Study-level findings and limits: Repertoire sampling occurred only after the peak T cell response. Most donors were white British, females outnumbered males, and clonal diversity was possibly underestimated. Reports indicate that nearly half of spike-specific TCRs are directed at unmutated variant regions.

Assay: immunoSEQ multiplex PCR; the TCRdb copy retains only in-frame clones and omits some. This table holds some 74,000 clones, 80% found once. Trimming shortened V by 4 bases and J by 1 base, and 10 bases separated the two germline ends. CDR3 size: 14 residues. Germline loops: CDR1 MNHEY, CDR2 SVGAGI. The table lists this clone with a few counts. The antigen is unknown. The rearrangement uses TRBV6-5 and TRBJ2-5, with no clear D. The sequence was collected from an adult in good health. The sample was peripheral blood, taken on day 0 of AZD1222 vaccination. The CDR3 reads CASSFNSVQETQYF. CDR3 DNA sequence: TGTGCCAGCAGTTTCAACAGTGTCCAAGAGACCCAGTACTTC.